One and the same sample provided the 28 T cell receptor beta chains below, sequenced in a study of identical twins. From the 5' RACE reads, TCRdb called clonotypes with MiXCR, one entry per CDR3 protein. Among about 1.7 million distinct CDR3 sequences listed, about 30% were seen once. Specimen: cord blood. These receptors were obtained from a newborn girl in good health.

There are a few counts of this clonotype. The rearrangement joins TRBV12-5 to TRBJ2-3; D possibly matches TRBD1 or TRBD2 (5 bases each). CDR3 length: 14 amino acids. The germline gives CDR1 LGHNT, CDR2 FRNRAP. V dropped 7 bases and J dropped 0 bases, with 11 bases sitting between them. CDR3 DNA: TGTGCTAGTGTCAGGGACGCTAGCACAGATACGCAGTATTTT. Translation gives CASVRDASTDTQYF.

This clonotype was detected only a few times. The chain combines TRBV29-1 with TRBJ2-4; D is perhaps TRBD2 (7 bases). This CDR3 comprises 16 residues. The V end lost 3 bases, the J end lost 1 base, and 16 bases lay between the germline ends. Germline V gene lookup returns CDR1 SQVTM and CDR2 ANQGSEA. CDR3 nucleotide sequence: TGCAGCGTTGAGGAGGGGGGGATCGAGGCCAAAAACATTCAGTACTTC. Amino acid sequence: CSVEEGGIEAKNIQYF.

This clonotype was seen only a few times. The V call is TRBV7-2, the J call TRBJ2-3; TRBD2 matches at 7 bases. Losses at the gene ends were 1 base for V and 2 bases for J; bases not matched to a gene: 6. CDR1 SGHTA and CDR2 FQGNSA come from the germline V gene. CDR3 length equals 16 residues. The CDR3 region is CASSLVTGGPTDTQYF. Written as DNA, the CDR3 is TGTGCCAGCAGCTTAGTTACGGGAGGTCCCACAGATACGCAGTATTTT.

This clonotype was counted once. The rearrangement uses TRBV30 and TRBJ2-7; D uncertain. The assigned J gene may be wrong: the sequence end matches TRBJ2-5 better. The CDR3 loop spans 12 amino acids. Germline V gives CDR1 GTSNPN, CDR2 SVGIG (reference sequence). CDR3 in DNA: TGTGCCTGGAGGTCCACCTCAGAGACCCAGTACTTC. This gives the protein CAWRSTSETQYF.

This clonotype was seen many times. The gene calls are TRBV11-2 and TRBJ2-1; either TRBD1 or TRBD2 may supply D (5 bases each). The germline V gene encodes CDR1 SGHAT and CDR2 FQNNGV. The CDR3 loop spans 18 amino acids. Trimming stripped 0 bases from V and 10 bases from J, with 25 bases between. The chain's CDR3 is CASSLDPQWGKEGWEQFF. DNA of the CDR3: TGTGCCAGCAGCTTAGATCCCCAATGGGGGAAAGAAGGATGGGAGCAGTTCTTC.

In this sample, this clonotype turned up a few times. V gene TRBV29-1 combines with J gene TRBJ1-1, with TRBD1 matching over 9 bases. The CDR3 has 12 amino acids. The germline CDR1 and CDR2 sequences are SQVTM and ANQGSEA. V was pared by 8 bases and J by 4 bases, with 5 bases of the junction left unmatched. CDR3 nucleotides: TGCAGCACTCAGACAGGGGGCACTGAAGCTTTCTTT. Translating gives CSTQTGGTEAFF.

The chain couples TRBV6-5 to TRBJ1-1; TRBD1 aligns across 8 bases. The CDR3 is 14 residues long. Germline CDR1 is MNHEY and CDR2 is SVGAGI. V was pared by 4 bases and J by 4 bases, with 5 bases of the junction left unmatched. As DNA, the CDR3 is TGTGCCAGCAGTTGGGACAGGAGGAGCACTGAAGCTTTCTTT. It translates to CASSWDRRSTEAFF.

The chain links TRBV7-9 to TRBJ1-4, with D tentatively TRBD1 (5 bases). Germline V gives CDR1 SEHNR, CDR2 FQNEAQ (reference sequence). Trimming cost V 5 bases and J 9 bases, with 31 bases left between them. This CDR3 contains 19 residues. CDR3 nucleotides: TGTGCCAGCAGCAAAGTTTTACGGACCAGGGATAGTAAAAAAAAAAAACTGTTTTTT. This codes for CASSKVLRTRDSKKKKLFF.

The chain employs TRBV27 and TRBJ2-7, with 7 bases aligning to TRBD1. Germline assignment: CDR1 MNHEY and CDR2 SMNVEV (reference sequence). The CDR3 consists of 14 residues. After removal of 6 bases from V and 0 bases from J, the junction contained 5 bases not matched to a gene. This CDR3 reads CASRPDRRSYEQYF. The CDR3 region has the DNA TGTGCCAGCAGACCGGACAGGCGCTCCTACGAGCAGTACTTC.

V gene TRBV20-1 combines with J gene TRBJ2-2; 10 bases are a match to TRBD2. The CDR3 extends over 15 amino acids. Germline CDR1 and CDR2: DFQATT and SNEGSKA (reference sequence). The junction had 5 bases not matched to a gene; V was cut back by 6 bases and J by 1 base. In nucleotides, the CDR3 is TGCAGTGCCACATGGACTAGCGGGAACACCGGGGAGCTGTTTTTT. Its translation is CSATWTSGNTGELFF.

The chain employs TRBV5-1 and TRBJ2-2; unclear D gene. This CDR3 spans 14 amino acids. Trimming removed 3 bases at V and 7 bases at J, with 13 bases between. The germline V gene has CDR1 SGHRS and CDR2 YFSETQ. The CDR3 is CASSSRRWGGELFF. In nucleotides, the CDR3 is TGCGCCAGCAGCTCGAGAAGGTGGGGCGGGGAGCTGTTTTTT. The full variable domain, completed using reference TRBV5-1 and TRBJ2-2, is KAGVTQTPRYLIKTRGQQVTLSCSPISGHRSVSWYQQTPGQGLQFLFEYFSETQRNKGNFPGRFSGRQFSNSRSEMNVSTLELGDSALYLCASSSRRWGGELFFGEGSRLTVL.

This clonotype was counted only a few times. The V gene is TRBV5-8, the J gene TRBJ2-3; 9 positions match TRBD2. V dropped 6 bases and J dropped 3; count of bases not matched to a gene: 11. The CDR3 has 16 residues. CDR1 and CDR2 (germline): SGHTS, YDEGEE. CDR3: CASTGRGGAKTDTQYF. For the CDR3, the DNA is TGTGCCAGCACCGGACGCGGGGGGGCAAAAACAGATACGCAGTATTTT.

This clonotype was picked up one time. The chain is built from TRBV20-1 and TRBJ2-2, with D unclear. The germline V gene encodes CDR1 DFQATT and CDR2 SNEGSKA (reference sequence). The V and J ends lost 6 bases and 2 bases respectively, with 10 bases between them. The CDR3 covers 13 residues. For the CDR3, the DNA is TGCAGTGCAGAGGCAGGAAACACCGGGGAGCTGTTTTTT. Translating gives CSAEAGNTGELFF.

To note about this clonotype: Germline and junction disagree at one end, which may indicate a read error. The chain recombines TRBV2 with TRBJ2-2; D is uncertain. Germline CDR1 and CDR2: SNHLY and FYNNEI. This CDR3 region has 14 residues. The DNA of the CDR3 is TGTGCTAGCAGTGAGTACAGCCAGGCCGGGGAGCTGTTTTTT. Translated, it gives CASSEYSQAGELFF.

The chain couples TRBV2 to TRBJ2-3; 8 bases are a match to TRBD1. Germline-derived CDR1 and CDR2 are SNHLY and FYNNEI. V lost 4 bases, J lost 2 bases, and 5 bases stayed unmatched. The CDR3 contains 15 residues. CDR3 in amino acids: CASSARDRLTDTQYF. The CDR3 DNA reads as TGTGCCAGCAGTGCCCGGGACAGGCTCACAGATACGCAGTATTTT.

The V and J genes are TRBV12-3 or TRBV12-4 and TRBJ2-3, with D uncertain. CDR3 length: 12 residues. V was cut by 6 bases and J by 4 bases, with 8 bases left in between. CDR3: CASRTYSDTQYF. CDR3 in DNA: TGTGCCAGCAGGACATATTCAGATACGCAGTATTTT.

This clonotype was counted only a few times. The V call is TRBV15, the J call TRBJ2-1; D unclear. V shed 5 bases and J shed 2 bases, with 13 bases lying between them. Germline lookup yields CDR1 LNHNV and CDR2 YYDKDF (reference sequence). This CDR3 spans 15 amino acids. CDR3 amino acids: CATSYRPFTYNEQFF. The CDR3 DNA reads as TGTGCCACCAGCTATCGTCCCTTTACCTACAATGAGCAGTTCTTC.

The J gene is TRBJ1-2, the V gene TRBV4-1; D unclear. Germline CDR1 is MGHRA and CDR2 is YSYEKL. The V end was cut by 2 bases, the J end by 0 bases, with 19 bases between. This CDR3 has 18 amino acids. CDR3 nucleotides: TGCGCCAGCAGCCAATGGGCTCTGGGTTATATAGCTAACTATGGCTACACCTTC. Translating it yields CASSQWALGYIANYGYTF.

The CDR3 spells CASSISGYEQFF. The CDR3 DNA follows: TGTGCCAGCAGTATATCCGGTTACGAGCAGTTCTTC. This chain links TRBV3-1 with TRBJ2-1; D is unclear. V was clipped by 6 bases and J by 10 bases, with 13 bases between them. In germline, CDR1 is LGHDT, CDR2 YNNKEL (reference sequence). This CDR3 spans 12 amino acids.

This clonotype appeared a single time. This sequence joins TRBV28 and TRBJ1-5, with D hard to call. This CDR3 is built from 16 residues. Germline loops: CDR1 MDHEN, CDR2 SYDVKM. V lost 5 bases, J lost 0 bases, and 14 bases lay in between. CDR3 protein: CASSPYDGTSNQPQHF. The CDR3 coding sequence is TGTGCCAGCAGTCCCTACGACGGTACTAGCAATCAGCCCCAGCATTTT.

This clonotype was observed a few times. The chain joins TRBV20-1 to TRBJ2-7; 10 bases are a match to TRBD2. Per the germline V gene, CDR1 is DFQATT and CDR2 is SNEGSKA (reference sequence). The J segment lost 3 bases and the V segment lost 6 bases, leaving 8 bases of the junction unmatched. The CDR3 extends over 14 amino acids. CDR3 protein: CSAKTLAGVYEQYF. Written as DNA, the CDR3 is TGCAGTGCAAAAACTCTAGCGGGAGTCTACGAGCAGTACTTC.

V usage is TRBV20-1 and J usage is TRBJ2-1; D remains unclear. CDR3 length equals 14 residues. Germline V CDR1 and CDR2: DFQATT, SNEGSKA (reference sequence). Trimming took off 1 base at V and 0 bases at J, with 7 bases between the two ends. The CDR3 spells CSARAYSSYNEQFF. As DNA, the CDR3 is TGCAGTGCTAGAGCCTATAGCTCCTACAATGAGCAGTTCTTC.

This chain uses TRBV27 with TRBJ2-7, with D tentatively TRBD1 or TRBD2 (5 bases each). The germline gives CDR1 MNHEY, CDR2 SMNVEV (reference sequence). With 0 bases removed from V and 3 bases from J, the gap between germline ends came to 21 bases. This CDR3 comprises 18 residues. The CDR3 DNA sequence: TGTGCCAGCAGTTTATCCGGTTTATGGGGGAATGGGGTCTACGAGCAGTACTTC. This encodes CASSLSGLWGNGVYEQYF.

Only a few counts were recorded for this clonotype. The chain uses TRBV20-1 and TRBJ2-3, with 10 bases identical to TRBD2. The CDR3 runs 14 residues. CDR1 is DFQATT and CDR2 is SNEGSKA in the germline V gene (reference sequence). V gave up 5 bases and J gave up 6 bases; unmatched junction bases: 8. The CDR3 DNA follows: TGCAGTGCTGCCTCTAGCGGGGGCTCGGATACGCAGTATTTT. Encoded protein: CSAASSGGSDTQYF.

The chain carries TRBV20-1 and TRBJ1-2; no clear D gene. The germline gives CDR1 DFQATT, CDR2 SNEGSKA (reference sequence). Trimming took 0 bases from V and 4 from J, leaving 9 bases between them. The CDR3 runs to 13 residues. In DNA, the CDR3 is TGCAGTGCTAGAGACGTCGGGCTCTATGGCTACACCTTC. Its translation is CSARDVGLYGYTF.

This clonotype was detected only a few times. The chain combines TRBV14 with TRBJ2-7; D remains ambiguous. CDR1 and CDR2 (germline): SGHDN, FVKESK. V was pared by 6 bases and J by 2 bases, with 20 bases between. The CDR3 is 16 amino acids. In DNA form, the CDR3 reads TGTGCCAGCAGTTCCGAGGTATGGCCGGGCCCCTACGAGCAGTACTTC. Its protein is CASSSEVWPGPYEQYF.

There are a few counts of this clonotype. This sequence joins TRBV5-1 and TRBJ2-7, with D possibly being TRBD1 or TRBD2 (6 bases each). The CDR3 has 16 residues. The V gene's germline CDR1 is SGHRS and CDR2 YFSETQ. V was shortened by 2 bases and J by 1 base, with 16 bases between the two germline ends. CDR3 sequence (DNA): TGCGCCAGCAGCTTCCACTCGGGGGCGCAATCCTACGAGCAGTACTTC. It encodes CASSFHSGAQSYEQYF.

This chain uses TRBV4-1 with TRBJ1-2; 8 nucleotides line up with TRBD1. Germline V gives CDR1 MGHRA, CDR2 YSYEKL. V was pared by 0 bases and J by 8 bases, with 5 bases of the junction left unmatched. The CDR3 consists of 14 residues. In DNA, the CDR3 is TGCGCCAGCAGCCAAGATGGACAGGGATGGGGCTACACCTTC. Amino acids: CASSQDGQGWGYTF.